This paragraph reports one T cell receptor (beta chain). No antigen is known for it. This sample was included in a study of glioma-infiltrating T cells after dendritic cell vaccination. General observations from the study: No direct clonality-survival link was found; a diverse polyclonal response may matter.

The germline V gene encodes CDR1 MNHEY and CDR2 SMNVEV (reference sequence). CDR3 size: 13 residues. V was cut by 6 bases and J by 6 bases, with 12 bases left in between. The data were produced by immunoSEQ multiplex PCR, yet TCRdb's version contains in-frame clones alone and is incomplete. The table records tens of thousands of clones, about 80% of them present only once. The chain employs TRBV27 and TRBJ1-5; D remains ambiguous. The sample consisted of blood, taken before dendritic cell vaccination. The source of this sequence is a human donor with glioblastoma. As DNA, the CDR3 is TGTGCCAGCAGCCCCATCGGGAGTCAGCCCCAGCATTTT. Translating gives CASSPIGSQPQHF.